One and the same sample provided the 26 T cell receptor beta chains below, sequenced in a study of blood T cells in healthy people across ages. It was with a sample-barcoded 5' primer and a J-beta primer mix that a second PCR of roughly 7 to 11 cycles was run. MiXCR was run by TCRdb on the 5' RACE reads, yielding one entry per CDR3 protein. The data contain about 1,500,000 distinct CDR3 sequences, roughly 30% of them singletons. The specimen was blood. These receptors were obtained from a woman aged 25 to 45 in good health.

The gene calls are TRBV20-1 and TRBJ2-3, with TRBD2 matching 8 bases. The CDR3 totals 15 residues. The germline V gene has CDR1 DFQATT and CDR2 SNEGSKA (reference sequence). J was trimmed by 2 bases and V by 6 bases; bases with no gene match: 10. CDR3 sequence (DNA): TGCAGTGCCGTGGGCCCGACTAGCGTCACAGATACGCAGTATTTT. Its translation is CSAVGPTSVTDTQYF.

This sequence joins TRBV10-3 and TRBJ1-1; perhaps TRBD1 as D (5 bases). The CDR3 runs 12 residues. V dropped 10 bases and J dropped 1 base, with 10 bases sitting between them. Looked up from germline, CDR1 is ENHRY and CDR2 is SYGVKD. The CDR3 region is CATGGGNTEAFF. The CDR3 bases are TGTGCCACCGGGGGAGGGAACACTGAAGCTTTCTTT.

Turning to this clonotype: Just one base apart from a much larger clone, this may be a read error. The CDR3 bases are TGTGCCGGCCGCCACACAGGGGATATATCCTACGAGCAGTACTTC. It specifies CAGRHTGDISYEQYF. This chain uses TRBV12-3 or TRBV12-4 with TRBJ2-7; 7 bases agree with TRBD1. The CDR3 loop spans 15 amino acids. The V segment lost 11 bases and the J segment 1 base; nucleotides outside the gene matches: 14.

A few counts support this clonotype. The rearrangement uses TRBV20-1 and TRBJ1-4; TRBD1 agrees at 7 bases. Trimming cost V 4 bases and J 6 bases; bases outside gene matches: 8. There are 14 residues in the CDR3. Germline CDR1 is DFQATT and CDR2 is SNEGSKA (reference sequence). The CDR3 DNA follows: TGCAGTGCTAAAACGACAGGGTGGTATGAAAAACTGTTTTTT. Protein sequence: CSAKTTGWYEKLFF.

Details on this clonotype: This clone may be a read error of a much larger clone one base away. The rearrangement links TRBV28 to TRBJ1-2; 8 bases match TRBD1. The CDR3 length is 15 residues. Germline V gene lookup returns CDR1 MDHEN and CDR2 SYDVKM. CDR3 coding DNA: TGTGCCAACAGTTTCCCTCATGGACAGGGAAGTGGCTACACCTTC. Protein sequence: CANSFPHGQGSGYTF.

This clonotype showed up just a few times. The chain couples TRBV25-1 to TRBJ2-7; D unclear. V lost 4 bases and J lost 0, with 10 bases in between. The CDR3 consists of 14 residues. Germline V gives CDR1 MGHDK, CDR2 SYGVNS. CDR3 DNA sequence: TGTGCCAGCAGTGGTTCCTACGGCTCCTACGAGCAGTACTTC. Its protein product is CASSGSYGSYEQYF.

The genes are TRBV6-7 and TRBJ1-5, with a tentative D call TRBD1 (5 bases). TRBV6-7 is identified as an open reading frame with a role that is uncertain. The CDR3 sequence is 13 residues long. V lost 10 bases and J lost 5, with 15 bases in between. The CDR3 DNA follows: TGTGCCATTAGCGGGGGTTCGGATCAGCCCCAGCATTTT. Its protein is CAISGGSDQPQHF.

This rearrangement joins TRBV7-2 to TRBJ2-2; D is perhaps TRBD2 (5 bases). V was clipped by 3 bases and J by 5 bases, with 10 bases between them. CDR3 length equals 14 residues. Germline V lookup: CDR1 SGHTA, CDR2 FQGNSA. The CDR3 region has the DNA TGTGCCAGCAGCTTGGGAGAGACTACCGGGGAGCTGTTTTTT. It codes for CASSLGETTGELFF.

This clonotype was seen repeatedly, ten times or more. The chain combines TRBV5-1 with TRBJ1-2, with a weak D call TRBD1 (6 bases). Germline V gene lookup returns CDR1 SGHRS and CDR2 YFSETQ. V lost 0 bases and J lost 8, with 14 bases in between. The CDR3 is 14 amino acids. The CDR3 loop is CASSLEQGSNGYTF. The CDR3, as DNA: TGCGCCAGCAGCTTGGAACAGGGATCAAACGGCTACACCTTC.

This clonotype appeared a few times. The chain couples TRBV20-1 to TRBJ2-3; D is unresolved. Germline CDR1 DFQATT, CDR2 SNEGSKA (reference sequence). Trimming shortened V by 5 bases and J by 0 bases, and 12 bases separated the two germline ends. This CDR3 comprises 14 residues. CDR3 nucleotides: TGCAGTGCTCCAGAGGCCCCTAGCACAGATACGCAGTATTTT. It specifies CSAPEAPSTDTQYF.

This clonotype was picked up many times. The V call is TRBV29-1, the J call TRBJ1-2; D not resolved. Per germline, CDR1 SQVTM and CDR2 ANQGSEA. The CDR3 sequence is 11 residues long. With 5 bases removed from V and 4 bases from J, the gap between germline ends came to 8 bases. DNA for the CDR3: TGCAGCGTTTCCAGTATCTATGGCTACACCTTC. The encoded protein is CSVSSIYGYTF. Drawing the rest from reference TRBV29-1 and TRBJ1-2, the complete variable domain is SAVISQKPSRDICQRGTSLTIQCQVDSQVTMMFWYRQQPGQSLTLIATANQGSEATYESGFVIDKFPISRPNLTFSTLTVSNMSPEDSSIYLCSVSSIYGYTFGSGTRLTVV.

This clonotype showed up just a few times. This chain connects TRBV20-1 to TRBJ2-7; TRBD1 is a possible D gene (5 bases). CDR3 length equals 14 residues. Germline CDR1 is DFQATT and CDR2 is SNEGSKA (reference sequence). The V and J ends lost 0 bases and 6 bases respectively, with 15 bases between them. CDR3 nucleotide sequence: TGCAGTGCTAGAGAATCAGGCTTAAGGGGCGAGCAGTACTTC. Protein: CSARESGLRGEQYF.

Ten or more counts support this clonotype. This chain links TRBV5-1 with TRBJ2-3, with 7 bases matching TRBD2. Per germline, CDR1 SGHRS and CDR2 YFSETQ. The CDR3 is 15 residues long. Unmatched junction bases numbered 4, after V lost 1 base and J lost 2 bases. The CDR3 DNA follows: TGCGCCAGCAGCTTGTCTAGCGGAATCACAGATACGCAGTATTTT. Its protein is CASSLSSGITDTQYF. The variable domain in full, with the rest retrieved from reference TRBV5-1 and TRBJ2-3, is KAGVTQTPRYLIKTRGQQVTLSCSPISGHRSVSWYQQTPGQGLQFLFEYFSETQRNKGNFPGRFSGRQFSNSRSEMNVSTLELGDSALYLCASSLSSGITDTQYFGPGTRLTVL.

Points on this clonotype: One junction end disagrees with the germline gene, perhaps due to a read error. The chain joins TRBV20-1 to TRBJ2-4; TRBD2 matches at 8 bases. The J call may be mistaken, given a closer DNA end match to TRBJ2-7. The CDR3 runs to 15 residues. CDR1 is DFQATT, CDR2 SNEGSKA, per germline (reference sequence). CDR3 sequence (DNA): TGCAGTGTTAGAGTGTTAGAGCGGGAGTATTCCGAGCAGTACTTC. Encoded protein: CSVRVLEREYSEQYF.

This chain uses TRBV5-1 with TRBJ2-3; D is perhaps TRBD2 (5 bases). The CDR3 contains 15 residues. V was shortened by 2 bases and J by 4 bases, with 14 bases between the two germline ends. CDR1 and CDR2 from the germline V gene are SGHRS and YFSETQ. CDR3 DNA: TGCGCCAGCAGCTTCTCCGGGATAGTCGCAGATACGCAGTATTTT. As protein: CASSFSGIVADTQYF.

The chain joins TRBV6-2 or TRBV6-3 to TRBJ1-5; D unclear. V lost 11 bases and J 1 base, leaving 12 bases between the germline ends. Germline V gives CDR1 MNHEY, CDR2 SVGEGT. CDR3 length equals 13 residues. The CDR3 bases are TGTGCCGGCGGTTTCAGGAGCAATCAGCCCCAGCATTTT. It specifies CAGGFRSNQPQHF.

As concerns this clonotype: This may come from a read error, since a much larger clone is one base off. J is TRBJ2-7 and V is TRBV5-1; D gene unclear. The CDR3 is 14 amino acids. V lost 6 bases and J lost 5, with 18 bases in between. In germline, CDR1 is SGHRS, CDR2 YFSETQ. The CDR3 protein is CASNFASPDDEQYF. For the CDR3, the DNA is TGCGCCAGCAACTTTGCTTCACCTGACGACGAGCAGTACTTC. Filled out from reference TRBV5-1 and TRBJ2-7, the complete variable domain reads KAGVTQTPRYLIKTRGQQVTLSCSPISGHRSVSWYQQTPGQGLQFLFEYFSETQRNKGNFPGRFSGRQFSNSRSEMNVSTLELGDSALYLCASNFASPDDEQYFGPGTRLTVT.

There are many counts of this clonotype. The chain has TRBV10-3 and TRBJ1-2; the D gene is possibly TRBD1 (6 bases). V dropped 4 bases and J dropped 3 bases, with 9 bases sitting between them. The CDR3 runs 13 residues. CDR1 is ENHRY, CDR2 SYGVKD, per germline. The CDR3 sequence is CAISGGADYGYTF. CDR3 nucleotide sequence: TGTGCCATCAGTGGGGGGGCGGACTATGGCTACACCTTC.

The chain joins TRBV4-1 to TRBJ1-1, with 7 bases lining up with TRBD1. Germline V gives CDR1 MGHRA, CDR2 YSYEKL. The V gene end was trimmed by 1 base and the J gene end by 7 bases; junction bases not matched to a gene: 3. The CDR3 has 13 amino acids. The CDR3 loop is CASSQGDSLEAFF. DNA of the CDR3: TGCGCCAGCAGCCAAGGGGACAGTCTTGAAGCTTTCTTT.

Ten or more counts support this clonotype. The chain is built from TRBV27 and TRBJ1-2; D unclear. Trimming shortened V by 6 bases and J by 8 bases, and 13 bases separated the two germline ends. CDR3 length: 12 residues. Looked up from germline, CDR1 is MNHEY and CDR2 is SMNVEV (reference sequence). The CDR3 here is CASSPPGEGYTF. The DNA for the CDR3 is TGTGCCAGCAGCCCGCCGGGAGAAGGCTACACCTTC.

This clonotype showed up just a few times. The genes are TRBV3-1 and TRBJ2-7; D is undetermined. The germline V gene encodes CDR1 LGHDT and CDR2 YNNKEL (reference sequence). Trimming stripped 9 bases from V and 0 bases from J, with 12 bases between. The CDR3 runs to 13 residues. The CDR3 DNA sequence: TGTGCCAGTGGCGGCGATCTCTCCTACGAGCAGTACTTC. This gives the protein CASGGDLSYEQYF.

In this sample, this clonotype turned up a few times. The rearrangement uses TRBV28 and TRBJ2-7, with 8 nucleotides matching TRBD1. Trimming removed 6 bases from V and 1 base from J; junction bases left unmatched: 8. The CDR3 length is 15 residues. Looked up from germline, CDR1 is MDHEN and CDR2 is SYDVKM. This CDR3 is CASSSWDRRSYEQYF. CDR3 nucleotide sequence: TGTGCCAGCAGCTCCTGGGACAGGCGTTCCTACGAGCAGTACTTC.

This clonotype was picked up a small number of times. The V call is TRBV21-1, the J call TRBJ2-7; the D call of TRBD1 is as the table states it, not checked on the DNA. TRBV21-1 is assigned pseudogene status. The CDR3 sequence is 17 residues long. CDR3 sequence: CASRTGGFPLLHYEQYF. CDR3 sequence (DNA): TGTGCCAGCAGGACAGGGGGCTTCCCGCTTCTCCACTACGAGCAGTACTTC.

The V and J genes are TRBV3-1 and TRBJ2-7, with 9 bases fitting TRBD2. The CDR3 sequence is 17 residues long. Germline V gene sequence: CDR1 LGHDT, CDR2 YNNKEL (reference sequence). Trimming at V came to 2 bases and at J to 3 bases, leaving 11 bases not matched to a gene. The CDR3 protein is CASSQSWASGTFYEQYF. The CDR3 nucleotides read TGTGCCAGCAGCCAATCGTGGGCTAGCGGGACATTCTACGAGCAGTACTTC.

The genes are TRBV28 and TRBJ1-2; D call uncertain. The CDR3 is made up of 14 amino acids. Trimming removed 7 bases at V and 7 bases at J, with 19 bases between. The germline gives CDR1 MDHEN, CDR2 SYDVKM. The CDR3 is CASTLTGSPSGYTF. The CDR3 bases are TGTGCCAGCACCCTCACGGGATCTCCATCTGGCTACACCTTC.

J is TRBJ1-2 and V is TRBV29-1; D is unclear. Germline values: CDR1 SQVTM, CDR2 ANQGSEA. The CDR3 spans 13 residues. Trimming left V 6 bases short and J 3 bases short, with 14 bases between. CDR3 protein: CSVVELGDYGYTF. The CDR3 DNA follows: TGCAGCGTGGTTGAGTTGGGCGACTATGGCTACACCTTC.